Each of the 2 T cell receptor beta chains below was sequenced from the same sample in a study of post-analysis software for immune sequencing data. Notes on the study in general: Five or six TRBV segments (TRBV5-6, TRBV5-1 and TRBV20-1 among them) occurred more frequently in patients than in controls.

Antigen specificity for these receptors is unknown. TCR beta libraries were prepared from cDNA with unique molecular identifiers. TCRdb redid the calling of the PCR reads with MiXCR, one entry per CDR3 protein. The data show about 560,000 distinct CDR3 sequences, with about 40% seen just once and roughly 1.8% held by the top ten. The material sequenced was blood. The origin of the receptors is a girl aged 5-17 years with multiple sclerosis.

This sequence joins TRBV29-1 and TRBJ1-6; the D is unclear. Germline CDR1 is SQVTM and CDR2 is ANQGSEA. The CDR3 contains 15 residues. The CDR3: CVEGSFDPHNSPLHF. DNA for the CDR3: TGCGTTGAAGGAAGTTTCGACCCTCATAATTCACCCCTCCACTTT.

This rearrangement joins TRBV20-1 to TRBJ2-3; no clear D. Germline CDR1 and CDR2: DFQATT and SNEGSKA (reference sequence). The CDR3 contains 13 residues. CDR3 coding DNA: TGCTCCTCACCCGCGACTAGCACAGATACGCAGTATTTT. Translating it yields CSSPATSTDTQYF.